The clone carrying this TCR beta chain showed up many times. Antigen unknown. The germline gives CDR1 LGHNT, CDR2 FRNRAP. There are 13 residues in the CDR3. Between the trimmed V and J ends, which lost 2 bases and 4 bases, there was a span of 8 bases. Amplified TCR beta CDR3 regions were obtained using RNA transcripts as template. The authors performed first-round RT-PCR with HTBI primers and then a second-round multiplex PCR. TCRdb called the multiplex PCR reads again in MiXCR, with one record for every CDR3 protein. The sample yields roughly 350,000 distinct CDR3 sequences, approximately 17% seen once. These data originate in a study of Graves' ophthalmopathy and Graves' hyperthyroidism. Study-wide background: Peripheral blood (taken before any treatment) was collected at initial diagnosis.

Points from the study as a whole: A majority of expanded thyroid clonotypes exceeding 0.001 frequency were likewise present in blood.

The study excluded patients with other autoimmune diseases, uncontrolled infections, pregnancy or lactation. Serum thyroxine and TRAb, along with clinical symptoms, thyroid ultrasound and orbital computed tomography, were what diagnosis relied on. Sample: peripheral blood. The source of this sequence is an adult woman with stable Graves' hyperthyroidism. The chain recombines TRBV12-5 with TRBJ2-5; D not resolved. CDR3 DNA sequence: TGTGCTAGTGGTTTGTCACAACGAGAGACCCAGTACTTC. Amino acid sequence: CASGLSQRETQYF.